This section outlines one T cell receptor (beta chain) sequence together with its context. This sample was taken from a study of T-cell reconstitution after alpha-beta-depleted transplantation in children. The authors prepared the TCRbeta library with unique molecular identifiers. MiXCR was run by TCRdb on the PCR reads, yielding one entry per CDR3 protein. The repertoire holds about 460,000 distinct CDR3 sequences, with around 12% as singletons. With V trimmed by 3 bases and J by 3 bases, 9 bases remained unmatched. The CDR3 extends over 15 amino acids. The germline gives CDR1 DFQATT, CDR2 SNEGSKA (reference sequence).

V usage is TRBV20-1 and J usage is TRBJ2-7; TRBD1 matches 9 bases. This specimen consisted of PBMCs from the stem cell graft donor, obtained from the stem cell graft. This TCR derives from a human donor who donated a stem cell graft to a child with combined immunodeficiency. This chain's CDR3 is CSARDRGSLYYEQYF. The CDR3 DNA follows: TGCAGTGCTAGGGACAGGGGATCCCTATACTACGAGCAGTACTTC.